The rows below give T cell receptor beta chains drawn from one sample of a study. TCRdb fed the RT-PCR reads into MiXCR, producing one record per CDR3 protein. The sample lists about 680,000 distinct CDR3 sequences, 11% to 15% occurring once. Source material: memory CD4+ T cells from blood. These receptors came from a female donor in good health, serving as a healthy control. The CDR3 runs from the conserved cysteine through the conserved F or W. Fields, in order: clone size, V gene, CDR3 length, J gene, D gene, CDR3 DNA, CDR3 protein. D genes are given only for firm matches. Some rows mark clone size as missing; the rest say once, few, many or name a class of expanded clone.

clone size: -; V gene: TRBV27; CDR3 length: 15; J gene: TRBJ2-1; D gene: TRBD1; CDR3 DNA: TGTGCCAGCAGCCTTCCGGGACAGGGAGACAATGAGCAGTTCTTC; CDR3 protein: CASSLPGQGDNEQFF
clone size: -; V gene: TRBV4-3; CDR3 length: 16; J gene: TRBJ1-2; D gene: TRBD1; CDR3 DNA: TGCGCCAGCAGCCTACAGGGAGGGGGCGCGGGCTATGGCTACACCTTC; CDR3 protein: CASSLQGGGAGYGYTF
clone size: -; V gene: TRBV9; CDR3 length: 16; J gene: TRBJ2-5; D gene: TRBD1; CDR3 DNA: TGTGCCAGCAGCGTACGGTTCCAGGGGGCTTGGGAGACCCAGTACTTC; CDR3 protein: CASSVRFQGAWETQYF
clone size: -; V gene: TRBV7-9; CDR3 length: 16; J gene: TRBJ2-7; D gene: -; CDR3 DNA: TGTGCCAGCAGCTTCAGGGGAAGGGGAAACAGCTACGAGCAGTACTTC; CDR3 protein: CASSFRGRGNSYEQYF
clone size: few; V gene: TRBV20-1; CDR3 length: 14; J gene: TRBJ2-5; D gene: -; CDR3 DNA: TGCAGTGCTACTCTGGCGGCCTTTACGGAGACCCAGTACTTC; CDR3 protein: CSATLAAFTETQYF
clone size: -; V gene: TRBV7-2; CDR3 length: 14; J gene: TRBJ1-2; D gene: TRBD1; CDR3 DNA: TGTGCCAGCAGCCAACAGGGGACAGGGGTGGGCTACACCTTC; CDR3 protein: CASSQQGTGVGYTF
clone size: many; V gene: TRBV10-3; CDR3 length: 13; J gene: TRBJ2-3; D gene: -; CDR3 DNA: TGTGCCATCGGCGGTCCTAGCACAGATACGCAGTATTTT; CDR3 protein: CAIGGPSTDTQYF
clone size: -; V gene: TRBV6-1; CDR3 length: 14; J gene: TRBJ2-7; D gene: TRBD2; CDR3 DNA: TGTGCCAGCCTGCGGACTAGCGGGAGCTACGAGCAGTACTTC; CDR3 protein: CASLRTSGSYEQYF
clone size: few; V gene: TRBV7-9; CDR3 length: 17; J gene: TRBJ2-1; D gene: TRBD1; CDR3 DNA: TGTGCCAGCAGCCCCCTTTTCCGGGACAGGGCCTACAATGAGCAGTTCTTC; CDR3 protein: CASSPLFRDRAYNEQFF
clone size: -; V gene: TRBV20-1; CDR3 length: 14; J gene: TRBJ2-1; D gene: -; CDR3 DNA: TGCAGTGCTAGGGACTTCCGCTCCTACAATGAGCAGTTCTTC; CDR3 protein: CSARDFRSYNEQFF
clone size: few; V gene: TRBV5-1; CDR3 length: 13; J gene: TRBJ1-1; D gene: -; CDR3 DNA: TGCGCCAGCAGCTTTGACAGCGGTCTTGAAGCTTTCTTT; CDR3 protein: CASSFDSGLEAFF
clone size: -; V gene: TRBV27; CDR3 length: 17; J gene: TRBJ2-5; D gene: TRBD2; CDR3 DNA: TGTGCCAGCAGTTTCGGAAGGAGTAGCGGGAATCAAGAGACCCAGTACTTC; CDR3 protein: CASSFGRSSGNQETQYF
clone size: few; V gene: TRBV9; CDR3 length: 16; J gene: TRBJ1-3; D gene: -; CDR3 DNA: TGTGCCAGCAAACCTGGGGACTACCGCTCTGGAAACACCATATATTTT; CDR3 protein: CASKPGDYRSGNTIYF
clone size: -; V gene: TRBV27; CDR3 length: 15; J gene: TRBJ2-1; D gene: -; CDR3 DNA: TGTGCCAGCAGTATACCCCGGACAGCCTACAATGAGCAGTTCTTC; CDR3 protein: CASSIPRTAYNEQFF
clone size: -; V gene: TRBV6-1; CDR3 length: 13; J gene: TRBJ2-2; D gene: -; CDR3 DNA: TGTGCCAGCAGAGGAGAGGGATCCGGGGAGCTGTTTTTT; CDR3 protein: CASRGEGSGELFF
clone size: many; V gene: TRBV7-2; CDR3 length: 12; J gene: TRBJ2-7; D gene: -; CDR3 DNA: TGTGCCAGCAGCGAATTTAGAAACGAGCAGTACTTC; CDR3 protein: CASSEFRNEQYF
clone size: many; V gene: TRBV6-5; CDR3 length: 12; J gene: TRBJ2-3; D gene: -; CDR3 DNA: TGTGCCAGCAGTTCGGCGTCGACTACGCAGTATTTT; CDR3 protein: CASSSASTTQYF
clone size: -; V gene: TRBV27; CDR3 length: 15; J gene: TRBJ1-2; D gene: -; CDR3 DNA: TGTGCCAGCAGTTTAGACTTCGGGCAGGCAAAGGGCTACACCTTC; CDR3 protein: CASSLDFGQAKGYTF
clone size: many; V gene: TRBV12-3/TRBV12-4; CDR3 length: 13; J gene: TRBJ1-1; D gene: TRBD1; CDR3 DNA: TGTGCCAGCACCGCGGACAGGTACACTGAAGCTTTCTTT; CDR3 protein: CASTADRYTEAFF
clone size: -; V gene: TRBV5-5; CDR3 length: 15; J gene: TRBJ2-3; D gene: -; CDR3 DNA: TGTGCCAGCAGCTCGCTACCACAGGGACTAGATACGCAGTATTTT; CDR3 protein: CASSSLPQGLDTQYF
clone size: many; V gene: TRBV5-1; CDR3 length: 14; J gene: TRBJ2-3; D gene: -; CDR3 DNA: TGCGCCAGCAGCCTGGTAGCGGAGACAGATACGCAGTATTTT; CDR3 protein: CASSLVAETDTQYF
clone size: -; V gene: TRBV20-1; CDR3 length: 14; J gene: TRBJ2-2; D gene: -; CDR3 DNA: TGCAGTGCTAGAGAAGCGGCTTACACCGGGGAGCTGTTTTTT; CDR3 protein: CSAREAAYTGELFF
clone size: -; V gene: TRBV6-2/TRBV6-3; CDR3 length: 17; J gene: TRBJ2-1; D gene: -; CDR3 DNA: TGTGCCAGCAGTTCAACGAGTGGTTTCGGTCTTTACAATGAGCAGTTCTTC; CDR3 protein: CASSSTSGFGLYNEQFF
clone size: -; V gene: TRBV6-5; CDR3 length: 14; J gene: TRBJ2-1; D gene: TRBD2; CDR3 DNA: TGTGCCACCCATACGCGGGAGGCCTACAATGAGCAGTTCTTC; CDR3 protein: CATHTREAYNEQFF
clone size: -; V gene: TRBV28; CDR3 length: 15; J gene: TRBJ2-7; D gene: TRBD2; CDR3 DNA: TGTGCCAGCTCCTCGGGGGGGCTCCGGTCTTACGAGCAGTACTTC; CDR3 protein: CASSSGGLRSYEQYF
clone size: -; V gene: TRBV18; CDR3 length: 16; J gene: TRBJ1-4; D gene: -; CDR3 DNA: TGTGCCAGCTCACCACCATCGGCCAGAACTAATGAAAAACTGTTTTTT; CDR3 protein: CASSPPSARTNEKLFF
clone size: few; V gene: TRBV20-1; CDR3 length: 14; J gene: TRBJ2-7; D gene: -; CDR3 DNA: TGCAGTGCTAGACCTAGCGTCTTTTCCAACGAGCAGTACTTC; CDR3 protein: CSARPSVFSNEQYF
clone size: many; V gene: TRBV7-2; CDR3 length: 16; J gene: TRBJ2-1; D gene: TRBD2; CDR3 DNA: TGTGCCAGCAGTTTAGTGGCTAGCGGGACCCCGGGTGAGCAGTTCTTC; CDR3 protein: CASSLVASGTPGEQFF
clone size: -; V gene: TRBV28; CDR3 length: 13; J gene: TRBJ1-1; D gene: -; CDR3 DNA: TGTGCCAGCATCTCCCCTTTGGACACTGAAGCTTTCTTT; CDR3 protein: CASISPLDTEAFF
clone size: -; V gene: TRBV6-2/TRBV6-3; CDR3 length: 12; J gene: TRBJ2-7; D gene: TRBD2; CDR3 DNA: TGTGCCAGCAGTTACGCGGTAGCGGGGCCCTACTTC; CDR3 protein: CASSYAVAGPYF
clone size: -; V gene: TRBV7-2; CDR3 length: 14; J gene: TRBJ1-2; D gene: TRBD1; CDR3 DNA: TGTGCCAGCAGCTTAGTCCGGGACAGTTATGGCTACACCTTC; CDR3 protein: CASSLVRDSYGYTF
clone size: many; V gene: TRBV2; CDR3 length: 16; J gene: TRBJ2-1; D gene: TRBD1; CDR3 DNA: TGTGCCAGCAGTGTTCGGGACAGGGGGCGGACGAAGGAGCAGTTCTTC; CDR3 protein: CASSVRDRGRTKEQFF
clone size: many; V gene: TRBV20-1; CDR3 length: 15; J gene: TRBJ2-1; D gene: TRBD2; CDR3 DNA: TGCAGTGCGGGACCTAGCGGGAGGGCCGACAATGAGCAGTTCTTC; CDR3 protein: CSAGPSGRADNEQFF
clone size: few; V gene: TRBV29-1; CDR3 length: 14; J gene: TRBJ1-6; D gene: -; CDR3 DNA: TGCAGCGTTAAGGCCGATGCCCTAAATTCACCCCTCCACTTT; CDR3 protein: CSVKADALNSPLHF
clone size: -; V gene: TRBV4-3; CDR3 length: 15; J gene: TRBJ2-7; D gene: TRBD2; CDR3 DNA: TGCGCCAGCAGCCAGGCCGGGTCTAGCGGGATAAAGCAGTACTTC; CDR3 protein: CASSQAGSSGIKQYF
clone size: many; V gene: TRBV5-1; CDR3 length: 16; J gene: TRBJ2-3; D gene: -; CDR3 DNA: TGCGCCAGCAGCTTGGGTCGAGCGTCGGGCACAGATACGCAGTATTTT; CDR3 protein: CASSLGRASGTDTQYF
clone size: many; V gene: TRBV5-1; CDR3 length: 14; J gene: TRBJ2-7; D gene: TRBD1; CDR3 DNA: TGCGCCAGCAGCCTCGGGACAGGTAGCGACGAGCAGTACTTC; CDR3 protein: CASSLGTGSDEQYF
clone size: -; V gene: TRBV7-9; CDR3 length: 14; J gene: TRBJ1-4; D gene: -; CDR3 DNA: TGTGCCAGCAGCTTACTAGGTTTGAGGGAAAAACTGTTTTTT; CDR3 protein: CASSLLGLREKLFF
clone size: many; V gene: TRBV12-5; CDR3 length: 13; J gene: TRBJ2-1; D gene: TRBD2; CDR3 DNA: TGTGCTAGTGGTTTGGAGGCGGGGGGACCCCAGTTCTTC; CDR3 protein: CASGLEAGGPQFF
clone size: many; V gene: TRBV5-1; CDR3 length: 13; J gene: TRBJ2-7; D gene: -; CDR3 DNA: TGCGCCAGCAGCTCCCCGGGGTACAGCGAGCAGTACTTC; CDR3 protein: CASSSPGYSEQYF
clone size: many; V gene: TRBV6-1; CDR3 length: 14; J gene: TRBJ2-1; D gene: TRBD2; CDR3 DNA: TGTGCCGGGGTACTAGCGGGAGTTTACAATGAGCAGTTCTTC; CDR3 protein: CAGVLAGVYNEQFF
clone size: -; V gene: TRBV29-1; CDR3 length: 11; J gene: TRBJ1-2; D gene: -; CDR3 DNA: TGCAGCGTTGGGGGGGTCTATGGCTACACCTTC; CDR3 protein: CSVGGVYGYTF
clone size: many; V gene: TRBV7-3; CDR3 length: 19; J gene: TRBJ2-1; D gene: TRBD2; CDR3 DNA: TGTGCCAGCAGCTTAACCCTGGGGGTAGCGGGAGGCCGCGACAATGAGCAGTTCTTC; CDR3 protein: CASSLTLGVAGGRDNEQFF
clone size: many; V gene: TRBV20-1; CDR3 length: 12; J gene: TRBJ2-5; D gene: TRBD1; CDR3 DNA: TGCAGTGCTCACGACAGGGGTCAGACCCAGTACTTC; CDR3 protein: CSAHDRGQTQYF
clone size: few; V gene: TRBV12-3/TRBV12-4; CDR3 length: 13; J gene: TRBJ1-2; D gene: -; CDR3 DNA: TGTGCCAGCGGGGAGACGACTAACTATGGCTACACCTTC; CDR3 protein: CASGETTNYGYTF
clone size: -; V gene: TRBV7-2; CDR3 length: 15; J gene: TRBJ1-2; D gene: TRBD1; CDR3 DNA: TGTGCCAGCAGCTTCCAGACAGGGGGCGGGTATGGCTACACCTTC; CDR3 protein: CASSFQTGGGYGYTF